Listed below are T cell receptor beta chains from one sample, sequenced in a study of T cell changes during pregnancy in multiple sclerosis. Method: immunoSEQ multiplex PCR; TCRdb's copy keeps in-frame clones and lacks some. The table includes about 38,000 clones, 92% detected once. Specimen: CD8+ T cells from peripheral blood mononuclear cells, collected in the third trimester of pregnancy. The receptors shown here come from a female donor with multiple sclerosis, enrolled in a pregnancy study. Each CDR3 is given with its conserved first and last residue. A D gene is named only where the DNA matches it firmly. Not every row has a clone size; where given, it reads once, few, many or a size class.

D	size	J	V	CDR3	DNA
NA	NA	TRBJ2-7	TRBV7-9	CASNNYDEQYF	TGTGCCAGCAACAATTACGACGAGCAGTACTTC
NA	once	TRBJ2-4	TRBV2	CASSELDLAKNIQYF	TGTGCCAGCAGTGAACTAGACCTAGCCAAAAACATTCAGTACTTC
NA	NA	TRBJ2-2	TRBV7-9	CASSSLTGERVNTGELFF	TGTGCCAGCAGCTCGCTGACTGGGGAGCGGGTGAACACCGGGGAGCTGTTTTTT
TRBD1	NA	TRBJ1-1	TRBV6-5	CASKQGSTEAFF	TGTGCCAGCAAACAGGGGAGTACTGAAGCTTTCTTT
TRBD2	few	TRBJ2-7	TRBV6-5	CASSSRGGLKIYEQYF	TGTGCCAGCAGTTCCCGGGGGGGGCTGAAGATCTACGAGCAGTACTTC
NA	NA	TRBJ2-2	TRBV5-4	CASSLERGGELFF	TGTGCCAGCAGCCTGGAGCGAGGCGGGGAGCTGTTTTTT
NA	once	TRBJ1-2	TRBV7-9	CASSFGRGPNYGYTF	TGTGCCAGCAGCTTCGGCAGGGGACCCAACTATGGCTACACCTTC
NA	NA	TRBJ1-2	TRBV6-1	CASNSGNYGYTF	TGTGCCAGCAACAGCGGTAACTATGGCTACACCTTC
NA	NA	TRBJ2-3	TRBV28	CASSLLASSTDTQYF	TGTGCCAGCAGCCTTCTAGCTTCTAGCACAGATACGCAGTATTTT
NA	few	TRBJ2-1	TRBV28	CASSLGGETREHNEQFF	TGTGCCAGCAGTTTGGGTGGCGAGACTAGGGAACACAATGAGCAGTTCTTC
TRBD2	NA	TRBJ2-3	TRBV5-6	CASSLGAGVTDTQYF	TGTGCCAGCAGCTTGGGGGCGGGGGTGACAGATACGCAGTATTTT
TRBD2	NA	TRBJ2-2	TRBV4-1	CASGLAGGNTGELFF	TGCGCCAGTGGACTAGCGGGAGGAAACACCGGGGAGCTGTTTTTT
NA	once	TRBJ1-1	TRBV7-9	CASRQGMGNTEAFF	TGTGCCAGCAGGCAGGGGATGGGGAACACTGAAGCTTTCTTT
TRBD2	NA	TRBJ2-1	TRBV6-5	CASSYSASGRAHEQFF	TGTGCCAGCAGTTACTCTGCTAGCGGGAGGGCCCATGAGCAGTTCTTC
NA	NA	TRBJ2-1	TRBV5-1	CASIDRSNEQFF	TGCGCCAGCATTGACAGGAGCAATGAGCAGTTCTTC
NA	NA	TRBJ1-2	TRBV5-8	CASSGRQAYGYTF	TGTGCCAGCAGCGGCAGACAGGCCTATGGCTACACCTTC